This entry describes one T cell receptor (beta chain). The sample is drawn from a study of blood T cell repertoires in COVID-19. Overall study context: Acute and convalescent COVID-19 specimens originated in the United States, Italy and Spain. Sources were T cells, B-cell-depleted T cells, or PBMCs; the material itself was cDNA or gDNA.

The V end was cut by 4 bases, the J end by 0 bases, with 12 bases between. The CDR3 runs to 15 residues. The germline gives CDR1 SGHRS, CDR2 YFSETQ. Source study methods: Reference gene primer amplification gave estimated nucleated cell counts. Sequenced by immunoSEQ multiplex PCR; TCRdb stores in-frame clones only, minus some. V and J calls and clone size are given by that table; D and trimming were obtained from the DNA. This sample has around 260,000 clones, with over 80% found just once. Sequenced: peripheral blood. The origin of this receptor is a man aged 60 to 75 who had recovered from COVID-19. The chain employs TRBV5-1 and TRBJ2-3; possible D gene TRBD1, 6 bases. The CDR3 sequence is CASSKLQGSTDTQYF. The CDR3 bases are TGCGCCAGCAGCAAATTACAGGGTAGCACAGATACGCAGTATTTT. Based on the CDR3 plus reference TRBV5-1 and TRBJ2-3, the full variable domain is KAGVTQTPRYLIKTRGQQVTLSCSPISGHRSVSWYQQTPGQGLQFLFEYFSETQRNKGNFPGRFSGRQFSNSRSEMNVSTLELGDSALYLCASSKLQGSTDTQYFGPGTRLTVL.